Each of the 18 T cell receptor beta chains below was sequenced from the same sample in a study of blood T cell repertoires in COVID-19. TCRdb keeps only in-frame clones here, not all; method: immunoSEQ multiplex PCR. Of approximately 150,000 clones in the sample, around four fifths were seen once. Sequenced material: PBMCs or T cells enriched from blood (not recorded which). These receptors were collected from a woman aged 45-59 years with acute COVID-19.

J is TRBJ1-3 and V is TRBV21-1. TRBV21-1 is marked as a pseudogene. The CDR3 extends over 14 amino acids. The CDR3 loop reads CASSKKLTGNTIYF. DNA for the CDR3: TGTGCCAGCAGCAAAAAACTAACTGGAAACACCATATATTTT.

The chain joins TRBV6-4 to TRBJ2-3; tentatively, D is TRBD2 (5 bases). V shed 0 bases and J shed 9 bases, with 13 bases lying between them. CDR1 is MRHNA, CDR2 SNTAGT, per germline. This CDR3 region has 14 residues. CDR3 sequence reads: CASSDSAGVGTQYF. CDR3 nucleotides: TGTGCCAGCAGTGACTCAGCCGGGGTTGGGACGCAGTATTTT.

This sequence joins TRBV3-1 (or the pseudogene TRBV3-2) and TRBJ2-2; 10 nucleotides align to TRBD1. The CDR3 consists of 16 residues. V was pared by 0 bases and J by 6 bases, with 4 bases of the junction left unmatched. Germline V gives CDR1 LGHDT, CDR2 YNNKEL (reference sequence). The CDR3, as DNA: TGTGCCAGCAGCCAAGAGGACAGGGGGATCTCCGGGGAGCTGTTTTTT. Translation: CASSQEDRGISGELFF.

The chain couples TRBV27 to TRBJ2-7; D is possibly TRBD1 (6 bases). The CDR3 has 16 amino acids. V was shortened by 4 bases and J by 4 bases, with 20 bases between the two germline ends. Germline V lookup: CDR1 MNHEY, CDR2 SMNVEV (reference sequence). The CDR3 sequence is CASSSPLRTVAYEQYF. CDR3 coding DNA: TGTGCCAGCAGTTCCCCCCTACGGACAGTGGCTTACGAGCAGTACTTC.

The gene calls are TRBV6-5 and TRBJ2-1, with no clear D. Germline-derived CDR1 and CDR2 are MNHEY and SVGAGI. Trimming cost V 8 bases and J 6 bases, with 8 bases left between them. CDR3 size: 11 residues. The CDR3 coding sequence is TGTGCCAGCCATTACGGCAATGAGCAGTTCTTC. Amino acids: CASHYGNEQFF.

V gene TRBV6-1 combines with J gene TRBJ1-3; no definite D call. The CDR3 covers 13 residues. The germline V gene encodes CDR1 MNHNS and CDR2 SASEGT. V was cut by 2 bases and J by 8 bases, with 10 bases left in between. The CDR3 spells CASSEQARDTIYF. CDR3 nucleotide sequence: TGTGCCAGCAGTGAACAGGCGCGGGACACCATATATTTT.

CDR3 in amino acids: CASSLDPLGGDTQYF. CDR3 bases: TGTGCCAGCAGCTTAGACCCCTTGGGGGGAGATACGCAGTATTTT. This chain uses TRBV11-2 with TRBJ2-3; possibly TRBD2 for D (6 bases). Germline CDR1 is SGHAT and CDR2 is FQNNGV. This CDR3 has 15 amino acids. V lost 0 bases to trimming and J lost 5 bases, with 12 bases between them.

V usage is TRBV5-1 and J usage is TRBJ2-7; D perhaps matches TRBD1 (6 bases). Trimming pared 5 bases from V and 4 bases from J, leaving 16 bases between. Germline loops: CDR1 SGHRS, CDR2 YFSETQ. The CDR3 spans 14 residues. Here the CDR3 reads CASSPGHQTYEQYF. For the CDR3, the DNA is TGCGCCAGCAGTCCGGGACACCAGACTTACGAGCAGTACTTC.

This clone was detected only once. The genes are TRBV6-1 and TRBJ1-4; D is uncertain. CDR1 and CDR2 (germline): MNHNS, SASEGT. CDR3 length: 15 amino acids. The V gene lost 3 bases and the J gene lost 3 bases, with 11 bases spanning the gap. The CDR3: CASSDYGRSNEKLFF. Written as DNA, the CDR3 is TGTGCCAGCAGTGACTACGGGAGGTCTAATGAAAAACTGTTTTTT.

The chain combines TRBV9 with TRBJ2-1; 7 bases map to TRBD2. The CDR3 is 15 residues long. The V gene end was trimmed by 3 bases and the J gene end by 5 bases; junction bases not matched to a gene: 8. Germline CDR1 reads SGDLS; CDR2 reads YYNGEE. CDR3 amino acids: CASSATGTTNNEQFF. CDR3 DNA: TGTGCCAGCAGCGCCACCGGGACTACCAACAATGAGCAGTTCTTC.

The chain combines TRBV9 with TRBJ2-2, with a tentative D call TRBD1 (5 bases). Germline V gene data show CDR1 as SGDLS and CDR2 as YYNGEE. The CDR3 contains 16 residues. V was pared by 1 base and J by 7 bases, with 17 bases between. This CDR3 reads CASSVSVQGGIGELFF. The CDR3 nucleotides read TGTGCCAGCAGCGTATCCGTTCAGGGTGGGATCGGGGAGCTGTTTTTT.

This chain uses TRBV7-2 with TRBJ1-4; 9 bases fit TRBD1. Germline trimming cut 5 bases from V and 10 bases from J; bases unmatched to any gene: 8. The germline gives CDR1 SGHTA, CDR2 FQGNSA. This CDR3 has 14 amino acids. This CDR3 reads CASSPGDRARKLFF. CDR3 DNA sequence: TGTGCCAGCAGCCCGGGGGACAGGGCTAGAAAACTGTTTTTT.

V usage is TRBV5-6 and J usage is TRBJ2-7; possibly TRBD1 for D (5 bases). Germline lookup yields CDR1 SGHDT and CDR2 YYEEEE. Trimming left V 0 bases short and J 3 bases short, with 13 bases between. The CDR3 extends over 15 amino acids. CDR3 amino acids: CASSLAPQGNYEQYF. Here the CDR3 DNA reads TGTGCCAGCAGCTTGGCCCCTCAGGGTAACTACGAGCAGTACTTC.

A few counts support this clone. The chain uses TRBV30 and TRBJ1-4, with D unresolved. The germline gives CDR1 GTSNPN, CDR2 SVGIG (reference sequence). The germline V and J ends were trimmed by 4 bases and 8 bases, with 17 bases remaining between them. The length of the CDR3 is 14 residues. The CDR3 region is CAWTRESSIEKLFF. As DNA, the CDR3 is TGTGCCTGGACCCGGGAAAGTTCAATCGAAAAACTGTTTTTT.

This clone is classed as medium-sized. The chain employs TRBV2 and TRBJ2-7; 7 bases line up with TRBD1. Germline V gives CDR1 SNHLY, CDR2 FYNNEI. Trimming at V came to 10 bases and at J to 0 bases, leaving 6 bases not matched to a gene. This CDR3 has 13 residues. The CDR3 is CAITGTDSYEQYF. The CDR3 region has the DNA TGTGCCATCACCGGGACAGACTCCTACGAGCAGTACTTC.

The CDR3 spells CASSAGLAGGPRNEQFF. CDR3 nucleotide sequence: TGTGCCAGCAGCGCGGGACTAGCGGGAGGGCCGAGGAATGAGCAGTTCTTC. V is TRBV7-6 and J is TRBJ2-1; 16 bases are shared with TRBD2. Looked up from germline, CDR1 is SGHVS and CDR2 is FNYEAQ. Trimming cost V 5 bases and J 7 bases; bases outside gene matches: 8. The CDR3 sequence is 17 residues long.

This clone was detected only once. V gene TRBV15 combines with J gene TRBJ1-1; tentatively, D is TRBD1 (6 bases). The CDR3 consists of 16 residues. V was trimmed by 1 base and J by 4 bases, leaving 16 bases between them. Germline-derived CDR1 and CDR2 are LNHNV and YYDKDF (reference sequence). CDR3 in DNA: TGTGCCACCAGCAGAGGCGGAACAGGGTTGGGCACTGAAGCTTTCTTT. This gives the protein CATSRGGTGLGTEAFF.

The chain combines TRBV21-1 with TRBJ2-3; the table's TRBD2 call for D was not verified on the DNA. TRBV21-1 is tagged as a pseudogene. This CDR3 has 13 residues. The CDR3 nucleotides are TGTGCCCGCCGCCGGGGAGGCACAGATACGCAGTATTTT. This codes for CARRRGGTDTQYF.